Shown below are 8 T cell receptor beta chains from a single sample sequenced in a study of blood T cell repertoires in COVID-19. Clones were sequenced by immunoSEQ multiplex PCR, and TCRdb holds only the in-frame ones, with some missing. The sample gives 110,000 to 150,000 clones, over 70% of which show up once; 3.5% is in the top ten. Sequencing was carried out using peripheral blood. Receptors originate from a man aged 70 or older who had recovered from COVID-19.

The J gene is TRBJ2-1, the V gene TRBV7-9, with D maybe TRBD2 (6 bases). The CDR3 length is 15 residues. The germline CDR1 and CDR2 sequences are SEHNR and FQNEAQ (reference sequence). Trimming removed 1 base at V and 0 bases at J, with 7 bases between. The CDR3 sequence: CASSLVLASYNEQFF. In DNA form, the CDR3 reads TGTGCCAGCAGCTTAGTACTAGCCTCCTACAATGAGCAGTTCTTC.

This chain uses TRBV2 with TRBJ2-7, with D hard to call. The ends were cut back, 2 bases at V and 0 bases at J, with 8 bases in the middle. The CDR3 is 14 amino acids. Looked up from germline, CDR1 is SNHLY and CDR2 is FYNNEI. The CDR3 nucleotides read TGTGCCAGCAGTGAAAGCGTCGACTCCTACGAGCAGTACTTC. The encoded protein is CASSESVDSYEQYF. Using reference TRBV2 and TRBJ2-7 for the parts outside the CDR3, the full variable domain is EPEVTQTPSHQVTQMGQEVILRCVPISNHLYFYWYRQILGQKVEFLVSFYNNEISEKSEIFDDQFSVERPDGSNFTLKIRSTKLEDSAMYFCASSESVDSYEQYFGPGTRLTVT.

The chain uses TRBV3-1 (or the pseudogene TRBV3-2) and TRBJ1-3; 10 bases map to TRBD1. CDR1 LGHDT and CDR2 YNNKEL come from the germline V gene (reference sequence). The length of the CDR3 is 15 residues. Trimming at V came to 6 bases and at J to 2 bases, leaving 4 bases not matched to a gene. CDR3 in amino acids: CASSRGQGTGNTIYF. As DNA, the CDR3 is TGTGCCAGCAGTCGGGGACAGGGGACTGGAAACACCATATATTTT.

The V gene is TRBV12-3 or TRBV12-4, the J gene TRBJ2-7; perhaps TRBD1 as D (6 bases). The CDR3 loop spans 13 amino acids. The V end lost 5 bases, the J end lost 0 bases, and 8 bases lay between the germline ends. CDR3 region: CASSGQYSYEQYF. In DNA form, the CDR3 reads TGTGCCAGCAGTGGACAGTACTCCTACGAGCAGTACTTC.

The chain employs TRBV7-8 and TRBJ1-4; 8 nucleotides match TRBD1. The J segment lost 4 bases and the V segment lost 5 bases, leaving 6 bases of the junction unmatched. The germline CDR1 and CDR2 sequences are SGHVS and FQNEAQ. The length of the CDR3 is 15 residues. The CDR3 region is CASSLDRGDNEKLFF. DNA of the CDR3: TGTGCCAGCAGCCTCGACAGGGGCGATAATGAAAAACTGTTTTTT.

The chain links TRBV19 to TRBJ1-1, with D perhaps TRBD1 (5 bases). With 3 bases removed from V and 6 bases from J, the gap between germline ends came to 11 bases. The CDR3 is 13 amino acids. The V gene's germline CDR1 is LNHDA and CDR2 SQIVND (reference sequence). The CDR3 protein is CASSIPEGPEAFF. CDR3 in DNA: TGTGCCAGTAGTATCCCGGAGGGGCCTGAAGCTTTCTTT.

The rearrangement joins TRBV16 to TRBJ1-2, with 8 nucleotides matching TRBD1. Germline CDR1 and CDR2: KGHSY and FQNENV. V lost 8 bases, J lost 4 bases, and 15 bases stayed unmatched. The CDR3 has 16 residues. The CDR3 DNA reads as TGTGCCAGCCACCAGGATAAAATTCAGGGGGCCTATGGCTACACCTTC. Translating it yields CASHQDKIQGAYGYTF. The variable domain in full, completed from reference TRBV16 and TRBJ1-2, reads GEEVAQTPKHLVRGEGQKAKLYCAPIKGHSYVFWYQQVLKNEFKFLISFQNENVFDETGMPKERFSAKCLPNSPCSLEIQATKLEDSAVYFCASHQDKIQGAYGYTFGSGTRLTVV.

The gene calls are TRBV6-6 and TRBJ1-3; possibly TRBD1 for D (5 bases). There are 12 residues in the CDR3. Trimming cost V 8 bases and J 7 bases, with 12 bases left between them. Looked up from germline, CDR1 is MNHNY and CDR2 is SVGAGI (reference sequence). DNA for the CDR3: TGTGCCAGCCAAGGCCCAGGGAACACCATATATTTT. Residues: CASQGPGNTIYF.